A selection of T cell receptor beta chains follows, all from one sample in a study of T cell responses to AZD1222 COVID-19 vaccine. Generated by immunoSEQ multiplex PCR, the TCRdb table keeps only in-frame clones and is missing some. The sample shows approximately 100,000 clones, approximately 84% of them seen only once. The sample in question was peripheral blood, obtained on day 0 of AZD1222 vaccination. These receptors were obtained from an adult in good health. CDR3s include the opening cysteine and the closing phenylalanine or tryptophan. D genes are given only for firm matches. Rows may omit the clone size; those that give it use once, few, many or a size class.

D gene	clone size	V gene	J gene	CDR3 DNA	CDR3 protein
NA	NA	TRBV13	TRBJ1-2	TGTGCCAGCAGCGCCTCTTCAGGGTACTATGGCTACACCTTC	CASSASSGYYGYTF
NA	NA	TRBV5-1	TRBJ1-2	TGCGCCAGCAGCTTGGGACGTCAGGCCCTCGACTATGGCTACACCTTC	CASSLGRQALDYGYTF
NA	NA	TRBV3-1/TRBV3-2	TRBJ1-6	TGTGCCAGCACCGCGGGGGGTGATTCACCCCTCCACTTT	CASTAGGDSPLHF
NA	NA	TRBV29-1	TRBJ1-1	TGCAGCGTGACGGACCGTGGGGTTGGCACTGAAGCTTTCTTT	CSVTDRGVGTEAFF
TRBD2	NA	TRBV6-5	TRBJ2-5	TGTGCCAGCAGTTACAACGGACTAGCGACAGAGACCCAGTACTTC	CASSYNGLATETQYF
NA	NA	TRBV30	TRBJ2-7	TGTGCCTGGAGTGTGGGAAGTTCCTACGAGCAGTACTTC	CAWSVGSSYEQYF
TRBD2	NA	TRBV2	TRBJ2-2	TGTGCCAGCAGACCGGGACTAGCGGGAGGAGCTGGGGAGCTGTTTTTT	CASRPGLAGGAGELFF
NA	NA	TRBV5-5	TRBJ1-1	TGTGCCAGCAGCTTGACAGGAAACTCCAATCGGCCCACTGAAGCTTTCTTT	CASSLTGNSNRPTEAFF
TRBD2	few	TRBV5-1	TRBJ2-1	TGCGCCAGCTCTGGTAGCGGGAATAGTTACAATGAGCAGTTCTTC	CASSGSGNSYNEQFF
NA	NA	TRBV29-1	TRBJ1-1	TGCGGCTCTGGGGACACTGAAGCTTTCTTT	CGSGDTEAFF
NA	NA	TRBV5-1	TRBJ2-3	TGCGCCAGCAGCTTGGACGGGAGCACTAGCACAGATACGCAGTATTTT	CASSLDGSTSTDTQYF
NA	NA	TRBV20-1	TRBJ1-3	TGCAGTGCTAGAGGGGGAAACACCATATATTTT	CSARGGNTIYF
NA	NA	TRBV7-9	TRBJ2-1	TGTGCCAGCAGCCGCACACCTTTATACTCCTACAATGAGCAGTTCTTC	CASSRTPLYSYNEQFF
TRBD1	NA	TRBV5-5	TRBJ1-1	TGTGCCAGCAGCCGGGGACAGCTGAACACTGAAGCTTTCTTT	CASSRGQLNTEAFF
NA	few	TRBV5-1	TRBJ1-5	TGCGCCAGCAGCTTGGACGGCAGCAATCAGCCCCAGCATTTT	CASSLDGSNQPQHF
NA	NA	TRBV2	TRBJ2-5	TGTGCCAGCAGTGAGCGTCGCGGAGGGGAGACCCAGTACTTC	CASSERRGGETQYF
TRBD1	NA	TRBV5-1	TRBJ2-1	TGCGCCAGCAGCTCTCGACAGGGCTCGGACAATGAGCAGTTCTTC	CASSSRQGSDNEQFF
TRBD1	NA	TRBV30	TRBJ1-6	TGTGCCTGGAGTTTACAGGGGAGCATTGCTTCCCCCCTCCACTTT	CAWSLQGSIASPLHF
NA	NA	TRBV10-3	TRBJ2-1	TGTGCCATCAGCGCAGAGGCCAATGAGCAGTTCTTC	CAISAEANEQFF
NA	NA	TRBV4-1	TRBJ1-3	TGCGCCAGCAGCCAAGAAGGGCCCGGAAACACCATATATTTT	CASSQEGPGNTIYF
NA	NA	TRBV7-2	TRBJ2-3	TGTGCCAGCAGCTTATTGCCGATGGGCACAGATACGCAGTATTTT	CASSLLPMGTDTQYF
TRBD1	NA	TRBV29-1	TRBJ1-2	TGCAGCGCCGACCGGGACAGCGCTAACTATGGCTACACCTTC	CSADRDSANYGYTF
NA	NA	TRBV2	TRBJ1-2	TGTGCCAGCACGGCCCAACGGGCTATGTCGGATGGCTACACCTTC	CASTAQRAMSDGYTF
NA	NA	TRBV6-5	TRBJ2-7	TGTGCCAGCACCCTACTCTCCTACGAGCAGTACTTC	CASTLLSYEQYF
NA	NA	TRBV28	TRBJ1-1	TGTGCCAGCTGGGCCTCCCTCGCTTTGCGTGAAGCTTTCTTT	CASWASLALREAFF
NA	NA	TRBV5-1	TRBJ1-5	TGCGCCAAAGCAGGGTGTCGTCAGCCCCAGCATTTT	CAKAGCRQPQHF
NA	NA	TRBV3-1/TRBV3-2	TRBJ2-7	TGTGCCAGCAGCCAAGATGCGGGATCTCCTCGCGAGCAGTACTTC	CASSQDAGSPREQYF
NA	few	TRBV3-1/TRBV3-2	TRBJ2-2	TGTGCCAGCAGCCATTCAGGGGCCAGCACCGGGGAGCTGTTTTTT	CASSHSGASTGELFF
NA	once	TRBV1	TRBJ2-7	TGCACCAGCAGCGGATGTCTAGCGGGACCCTACGAGCAGTACTTC	CTSSGCLAGPYEQYF
NA	NA	TRBV11-2	TRBJ2-7	TGTGCCAGCAGCCCTCTACTGGGCGAGCAGTACTTC	CASSPLLGEQYF
TRBD1	NA	TRBV27	TRBJ2-2	TGTGCCAGCACCCAAGACAGGGAGATCGGGGAGCTGTTTTTT	CASTQDREIGELFF
TRBD2	once	TRBV18	TRBJ2-1	TGTGCCAGCTCACCATACAGCGCGGGAGGGCAGGTTGAGCAGTTCTTC	CASSPYSAGGQVEQFF
NA	NA	TRBV7-8	TRBJ1-4	TGTGCCAGCAGCTGGGGGCCGCGGGAAAAACTGTTTTTT	CASSWGPREKLFF
NA	NA	TRBV7-9	TRBJ2-3	TGTGCCAGCAGTCTTTCCCGCACAGATACGCAGTATTTT	CASSLSRTDTQYF
TRBD2	NA	TRBV6-4	TRBJ2-2	TGTGCCAGCAGTAACGGGACTAGCGGCACCGGGGAGCTGTTTTTT	CASSNGTSGTGELFF
NA	NA	TRBV2	TRBJ1-1	TGTGCCAGCAGTGGGAGTCAGGGGAGGACTGAAGCTTTCTTT	CASSGSQGRTEAFF
NA	few	TRBV5-1	TRBJ1-4	TGCGCCAGCAGCTTGGGGGCGGGCGGTGAAAAACTGTTTTTT	CASSLGAGGEKLFF
NA	NA	TRBV4-1	TRBJ1-6	TGCGCCAGCAGCCAAGATCGGGGGCCTGGTAATTCACCCCTCCACTTT	CASSQDRGPGNSPLHF
TRBD2	once	TRBV4-1	TRBJ2-1	TGCGCCAGCAGCCCCGGAGCACTAGCGGAAATCTACAATGAGCAGTTCTTC	CASSPGALAEIYNEQFF
NA	NA	TRBV30	TRBJ2-7	TGTGCCTGGGGGGCCATCTCCTACGAGCAGTACTTC	CAWGAISYEQYF
NA	NA	TRBV6-4	TRBJ2-4	TGTGCCAGCAGTGAAAGGGAGGGGGGAAACATTCAGTACTTC	CASSEREGGNIQYF
NA	few	TRBV12-3/TRBV12-4	TRBJ1-2	TGTGCCAGCAGCACAGGGTACTATGGCTACACCTTC	CASSTGYYGYTF